A selection of T cell receptor beta chains follows, all from one sample in a study of cytomegalovirus exposure and HLA in healthy donors. Sequencing used immunoSEQ multiplex PCR; TCRdb keeps in-frame clones, though not all of them. Among more than 150,000 clones listed, around 73% were seen once. Sequencing was done on a sample of PBMCs. These receptors originate from a male donor in good health and CMV-seronegative. Both conserved end residues are part of each CDR3. Fields, in order: D gene, J gene, clone size, V gene, CDR3 protein, CDR3 DNA. A D gene is named only where the DNA matches it firmly. Clone sizes are given selectively: once, few, many, or a class where the clone is expanded.

d_gene: -; j_gene: TRBJ1-1; abundance: few; v_gene: TRBV4-2; CDR3aa: CASRPGLSGNTEAFF; CDR3nt: TGTGCCAGCAGACCGGGTCTCTCGGGGAACACTGAAGCTTTCTTT
d_gene: -; j_gene: TRBJ2-3; abundance: -; v_gene: TRBV21-1; CDR3aa: CASSNGRYRETRANTQYF; CDR3nt: TGTGCCAGCAGCAATGGCAGATACAGGGAAACTAGGGCCAATACGCAGTATTTT
d_gene: -; j_gene: TRBJ2-7; abundance: -; v_gene: TRBV11-2; CDR3aa: CASSSYQGRYEQYF; CDR3nt: TGTGCCAGCAGCTCATATCAGGGGCGCTACGAGCAGTACTTC
d_gene: TRBD1; j_gene: TRBJ1-4; abundance: -; v_gene: TRBV6-1; CDR3aa: CASSDYRGTGYEKLFF; CDR3nt: TGTGCCAGCAGTGATTACCGCGGGACAGGGTATGAAAAACTGTTTTTT
d_gene: TRBD2; j_gene: TRBJ2-6; abundance: -; v_gene: TRBV9; CDR3aa: CASSVGSLTSGRPWGANVLTF; CDR3nt: TGTGCCAGCAGCGTAGGGAGCCTGACTAGCGGGAGGCCGTGGGGGGCCAACGTCCTGACTTTC
d_gene: TRBD1; j_gene: TRBJ1-2; abundance: -; v_gene: TRBV28; CDR3aa: CASTLGTGIGYTF; CDR3nt: TGTGCCAGCACCCTCGGGACAGGGATTGGCTACACCTTC
d_gene: -; j_gene: TRBJ2-3; abundance: -; v_gene: TRBV19; CDR3aa: CASSTRGDTQYF; CDR3nt: TGTGCCAGTAGTACACGGGGGGATACGCAGTATTTT
d_gene: -; j_gene: TRBJ2-7; abundance: few; v_gene: TRBV5-4; CDR3aa: CASSPGSYEQYF; CDR3nt: TGTGCCAGCAGCCCCGGTTCTTACGAGCAGTACTTC
d_gene: -; j_gene: TRBJ2-7; abundance: -; v_gene: TRBV27; CDR3aa: CASSLEPGGEQYF; CDR3nt: TGTGCCAGCAGTTTAGAGCCGGGCGGGGAGCAGTACTTC
d_gene: TRBD1; j_gene: TRBJ2-7; abundance: few; v_gene: TRBV6-5; CDR3aa: CASSIKTGGGYEQYF; CDR3nt: TGTGCCAGCAGTATAAAGACAGGGGGCGGCTACGAGCAGTACTTC
d_gene: TRBD2; j_gene: TRBJ2-7; abundance: -; v_gene: TRBV4-1; CDR3aa: CASSPRGGRATHEQYF; CDR3nt: TGCGCCAGCAGCCCTCGCGGCGGGAGGGCCACCCACGAGCAGTACTTC
d_gene: -; j_gene: TRBJ2-5; abundance: few; v_gene: TRBV12-2; CDR3aa: CASRHGGQETQYF; CDR3nt: TGTGCAAGTCGCCACGGCGGTCAAGAGACCCAGTACTTC
d_gene: -; j_gene: TRBJ2-3; abundance: -; v_gene: TRBV6-1; CDR3aa: CASSDGLTSTDTQYF; CDR3nt: TGTGCCAGCAGTGATGGACTGACTAGCACAGATACGCAGTATTTT
d_gene: -; j_gene: TRBJ2-7; abundance: -; v_gene: TRBV19; CDR3aa: CASSSGASGPSYEQYF; CDR3nt: TGTGCCAGTAGTAGCGGTGCCAGCGGGCCTTCCTACGAGCAGTACTTC
d_gene: -; j_gene: TRBJ2-1; abundance: few; v_gene: TRBV29-1; CDR3aa: CSVLPANRAYNEQFF; CDR3nt: TGCAGCGTTCTCCCCGCAAACAGGGCCTACAATGAGCAGTTCTTC
d_gene: TRBD1; j_gene: TRBJ1-4; abundance: -; v_gene: TRBV2; CDR3aa: CASSSGQGREKLFF; CDR3nt: TGTGCCAGCAGTTCGGGACAGGGACGTGAAAAACTGTTTTTT
d_gene: -; j_gene: TRBJ1-1; abundance: -; v_gene: TRBV4-2; CDR3aa: CASSQVLREGGTEAFF; CDR3nt: TGTGCCAGCAGCCAAGTCTTAAGGGAAGGGGGCACTGAAGCTTTCTTT
d_gene: TRBD1; j_gene: TRBJ2-7; abundance: -; v_gene: TRBV5-8; CDR3aa: CASSPGTVLYEQYF; CDR3nt: TGTGCCAGCAGCCCCGGGACAGTACTCTACGAGCAGTACTTC
d_gene: -; j_gene: TRBJ1-4; abundance: -; v_gene: TRBV5-4; CDR3aa: CASSQEPGTKNEKLFF; CDR3nt: TGTGCCAGCAGCCAAGAACCCGGGACTAAAAATGAAAAACTGTTTTTT
d_gene: -; j_gene: TRBJ2-3; abundance: -; v_gene: TRBV10-3; CDR3aa: CAISDWTGDTDTQYF; CDR3nt: TGTGCCATCAGTGATTGGACGGGAGACACAGATACGCAGTATTTT
d_gene: -; j_gene: TRBJ2-3; abundance: -; v_gene: TRBV27; CDR3aa: CASRSDSGNTDTQYF; CDR3nt: TGTGCCAGCAGATCAGATAGCGGTAACACAGATACGCAGTATTTT
d_gene: TRBD2; j_gene: TRBJ2-7; abundance: -; v_gene: TRBV6-1; CDR3aa: CASSEATSSGRTYEQYF; CDR3nt: TGTGCCAGCAGTGAAGCCACCTCTAGCGGGAGGACCTACGAGCAGTACTTC
d_gene: TRBD1; j_gene: TRBJ1-2; abundance: -; v_gene: TRBV19; CDR3aa: CASSLGQGPAGYTF; CDR3nt: TGTGCCAGTAGTCTGGGACAGGGGCCAGCTGGCTACACCTTC
d_gene: -; j_gene: TRBJ2-3; abundance: -; v_gene: TRBV2; CDR3aa: CATERTGGLTDTQYF; CDR3nt: TGTGCCACCGAGCGGACCGGGGGACTCACAGATACGCAGTATTTT
d_gene: TRBD2; j_gene: TRBJ2-1; abundance: -; v_gene: TRBV7-3; CDR3aa: CASSKTGTSGLNEQFF; CDR3nt: TGTGCCAGCAGCAAAACCGGGACTAGCGGGCTCAATGAGCAGTTCTTC
d_gene: TRBD1; j_gene: TRBJ2-2; abundance: -; v_gene: TRBV2; CDR3aa: CASREGQGLGTGELFF; CDR3nt: TGTGCCAGCAGAGAGGGACAGGGGCTTGGCACCGGGGAGCTGTTTTTT
d_gene: -; j_gene: TRBJ2-7; abundance: once; v_gene: TRBV10-3; CDR3aa: CAISESNSNEQYF; CDR3nt: TGTGCCATCAGTGAGTCGAACAGTAACGAGCAGTACTTC
d_gene: -; j_gene: TRBJ2-7; abundance: -; v_gene: TRBV7-2; CDR3aa: CASSLDPGYYEQYF; CDR3nt: TGTGCCAGCAGCTTAGATCCGGGGTACTACGAGCAGTACTTC
d_gene: TRBD1; j_gene: TRBJ1-1; abundance: -; v_gene: TRBV5-1; CDR3aa: CASSPRQGAGTEAFF; CDR3nt: TGCGCCAGCAGCCCTAGACAGGGGGCGGGCACTGAAGCTTTCTTT
d_gene: -; j_gene: TRBJ2-7; abundance: once; v_gene: TRBV7-8; CDR3aa: CASGTATYEQYF; CDR3nt: TGTGCCAGCGGGACTGCGACCTACGAGCAGTACTTC
d_gene: -; j_gene: TRBJ2-5; abundance: -; v_gene: TRBV4-2; CDR3aa: CASSQDSSREQYF; CDR3nt: TGTGCCAGCAGCCAAGATTCTAGCCGGGAGCAGTACTTC
d_gene: TRBD1; j_gene: TRBJ1-5; abundance: -; v_gene: TRBV4-1; CDR3aa: CASSHSGTGSHQPQHF; CDR3nt: TGTGCCAGCAGCCACTCCGGGACAGGGTCCCATCAGCCCCAGCATTTT
d_gene: TRBD1; j_gene: TRBJ2-7; abundance: -; v_gene: TRBV5-4; CDR3aa: CASSPLSTGGGSYEQYF; CDR3nt: TGTGCCAGCAGCCCACTATCAACAGGGGGCGGCTCCTACGAGCAGTACTTC
d_gene: TRBD2; j_gene: TRBJ2-1; abundance: -; v_gene: TRBV29-1; CDR3aa: CSVEPPAGGVYNEQFF; CDR3nt: TGCAGCGTTGAGCCCCCAGCGGGAGGTGTATACAATGAGCAGTTCTTC
d_gene: -; j_gene: TRBJ1-1; abundance: few; v_gene: TRBV5-1; CDR3aa: CASSLGSVLPEGTEAFF; CDR3nt: TGCGCCAGCAGCTTGGGTTCGGTCCTCCCCGAGGGCACTGAAGCTTTCTTT
d_gene: TRBD1; j_gene: TRBJ1-4; abundance: few; v_gene: TRBV2; CDR3aa: CASSGGTAAEKLFF; CDR3nt: TGTGCCAGCAGTGGCGGGACAGCCGCTGAAAAACTGTTTTTT
d_gene: -; j_gene: TRBJ2-5; abundance: -; v_gene: TRBV4-2; CDR3aa: CASSQERGGTYQETQYF; CDR3nt: TGTGCCAGCAGCCAAGAAAGGGGGGGGACTTACCAAGAGACCCAGTACTTC
d_gene: TRBD1; j_gene: TRBJ1-6; abundance: -; v_gene: TRBV13; CDR3aa: CASSNIRDRDGLSPLHF; CDR3nt: TGTGCCAGCAGCAACATCCGGGACAGGGACGGCCTTTCACCCCTCCACTTT
d_gene: -; j_gene: TRBJ2-1; abundance: -; v_gene: TRBV5-6; CDR3aa: CASSLSSQGLGNEQFF; CDR3nt: TGTGCCAGCAGCTTGTCAAGCCAGGGTCTGGGCAATGAGCAGTTCTTC
d_gene: TRBD1; j_gene: TRBJ2-5; abundance: once; v_gene: TRBV10-3; CDR3aa: CAISGGQGETQYF; CDR3nt: TGTGCCATCAGTGGGGGACAGGGAGAGACCCAGTACTTC
d_gene: TRBD1; j_gene: TRBJ2-7; abundance: -; v_gene: TRBV6-5; CDR3aa: CASGPGQVSYEQYF; CDR3nt: TGTGCCAGCGGACCGGGACAGGTCTCCTACGAGCAGTACTTC
d_gene: -; j_gene: TRBJ1-1; abundance: -; v_gene: TRBV6-5; CDR3aa: CASSWEGLNTEAFF; CDR3nt: TGTGCCAGCAGTTGGGAGGGACTGAACACTGAAGCTTTCTTT
d_gene: TRBD1; j_gene: TRBJ1-2; abundance: -; v_gene: TRBV10-2; CDR3aa: CASSEGQAVYGYTF; CDR3nt: TGCGCCAGCAGTGAGGGACAGGCCGTCTATGGCTACACCTTC
d_gene: TRBD1; j_gene: TRBJ2-7; abundance: -; v_gene: TRBV7-8; CDR3aa: CASSPTGLAYEQYF; CDR3nt: TGTGCCAGCAGCCCGACAGGGTTGGCCTACGAGCAGTACTTC
d_gene: TRBD1; j_gene: TRBJ2-7; abundance: -; v_gene: TRBV5-8; CDR3aa: CASSSTGSYEQYF; CDR3nt: TGTGCCAGCAGCTCGACAGGGTCCTACGAGCAGTACTTC